This TCR beta chain is drawn from a study of T-cell memory formation after mild COVID-19. One entry per CDR3 protein results from TCRdb running MiXCR on the 5' RACE reads. The profile covers roughly 340,000 distinct CDR3 sequences, with under 25% appearing a single time and about 21% taken by the ten largest. Overall study results and limits: CM and EM subsets held most contracting CD4+ clones; EMRA held CD8+ ones. Confirmation of SARS-CoV-2 specificity was lacking for second-wave clones peaking day 37. From day 15 to 85, contracting clones were balanced between CD4 and CD8, whereas later expanders leaned toward CD4+.

V dropped 4 bases and J dropped 2; count of bases not matched to a gene: 10. This CDR3 is 17 amino acids long. Germline lookup yields CDR1 MNHNY and CDR2 SVGAGI (reference sequence). As to this clonotype: Its specificity is not known.

Sequencing used PBMCs or a T cell subset sorted from them (not recorded which). V and J are TRBV6-6 and TRBJ2-2; 7 bases map to TRBD2. This TCR was recovered from a man aged 18 to 30 who had mild COVID-19 (a few samples of this study predate the infection). Cell type and time point are not known. DNA for the CDR3: TGTGCCAGCAGTTTGGGACCACGCGGGGGTAACACCGGGGAGCTGTTTTTT. Amino acid sequence: CASSLGPRGGNTGELFF.